The sequence of this T cell receptor (beta chain) was determined in a study of response to subunit inactivated influenza vaccine (dated by TCRdb to the late 2010s). Study-wide context: Deep quantitative profiling of the T cell receptor repertoire was used in the study to follow responses to a trivalent subunit inactivated influenza vaccine.

Overall study results and their limits: It was suggested by the authors that each seasonal influenza vaccination may recruit only a limited number of new T cells.

The library was prepared using RT-PCR. Sequenced on an Illumina HiSeq 2500. TCRdb trimmed public reads at Q25 via fastp, called clones via MiXCR and kept in-frame beta chains. When rows share a CDR3 protein, they turn into one entry using the most common DNA and genes. Across this sample there are under 550,000 distinct CDR3 sequences, with 7.6% seen only once. The ten biggest clones cover over 10% of the sample. Note on this clonotype: The antigen it recognizes is unknown. No base qualities exist here, and no much larger clone lies one base off it.

A distance of 16 bases separates the germline ends of V and J, which lose 5 bases and 8 bases respectively. CDR1 is given as MNHEY and CDR2 as SVGEGT, both from the germline V gene. The CDR3 has 14 amino acids, counting the end cysteine and phenylalanine. The read is trimmed to its CDR3 DNA, 42 bases read in frame from base 1. The sequencing used PBMCs from blood, collected less than 25 months after vaccination. The V and J genes are TRBV6-2 or TRBV6-3 and TRBJ2-1; the D gene remains uncertain. The origin of this receptor is a man between 50 and 75 years old who received an inactivated influenza vaccine. Donor details come from another sample of the same person, matched by shared clones. The nucleotide sequence is given as TGTGCCAGCAGTCGGACCGGCCGGTGGGATGAGCAGTTCTTC. Its translation reads: CASSRTGRWDEQFF.